This T cell receptor (beta chain) was sequenced in a study of CD8 T cells in Susac syndrome. RNA in amounts of roughly 0.5 to 1 ug was reverse transcribed with random hexamers. An immunoSEQ multiplex PCR generated amplified TCR beta CDR3 products spanning 54 Vbeta and 13 Jbeta. MiXCR, run by TCRdb on the immunoSEQ multiplex PCR reads, gives a single entry per CDR3 protein. This sample has hundreds of thousands of distinct CDR3 sequences, with approximately 85% found just once. General observations from the study: An acknowledgment was made by the study that its TCR sequencing and HLA analysis involved relatively few individuals.

Bulk CD8+ and CD4+ cells came from magnetic negative isolation; CD8+ TEMRA by FACS. The V and J ends lost 2 bases and 4 bases respectively, with 8 bases between them. Germline V gives CDR1 SEHNR, CDR2 FQNEAQ (reference sequence). The CDR3 consists of 13 residues. A word on this clonotype: Antigen unknown.

This receptor was obtained from a human donor with multiple sclerosis. The V and J genes are TRBV7-9 and TRBJ1-1, with unresolved D. The sequencing sample was made of CD8+ T cells from PBMCs. The CDR3 loop reads CASSLPQATEAFF. The CDR3 DNA reads as TGTGCCAGCAGCTTACCGCAGGCCACTGAAGCTTTCTTT. The full variable domain, completed using reference TRBV7-9 and TRBJ1-1, is DTGVSQNPRHKITKRGQNVTFRCDPISEHNRLYWYRQTLGQGPEFLTYFQNEAQLEKSRLLSDRFSAERPKGSFSTLEIQRTEQGDSAMYLCASSLPQATEAFFGQGTRLTVV.